The 9 T cell receptor beta chains listed next were all sequenced from one sample in a study of CD8 T cells in ankylosing spondylitis (TCRdb year 2017). What the research found in general, with its limitations: Blood from ankylosing spondylitis patients appeared to be characterized by a TCR beta motif made up of seven or eight highly homologous amino acid variants.

The library came from 5' RACE. These reads were obtained on an Illumina HiSeq 2500. TCRdb reprocessed the public reads (quality trimming at Q25 with fastp, clone calling with MiXCR) and kept in-frame beta chains. Each entry merges the rows of one CDR3 protein and shows their most common DNA and genes. This sample comprises a few hundred thousand distinct CDR3 sequences, around 8% of them detected only once. The ten largest clonotypes hold more than 14% of the sample. Antigens for these TCRs are unknown. Sequencing was carried out using blood, either unsorted or a sorted T cell fraction (not recorded which). All receptors come from a male donor with ankylosing spondylitis.

The rearrangement uses TRBV27 and TRBJ1-4; TRBD1 agrees at 7 bases. Looked up from germline, CDR1 is MNHEY and CDR2 is SMNVEV (reference sequence). The CDR3 runs to 14 residues. Trimming cost V 5 bases and J 8 bases; bases outside gene matches: 8. Written as DNA, the CDR3 is TGTGCCAGCAGTCCTACAGGGGTGGAGGAAAAACTGTTTTTT. This gives the protein CASSPTGVEEKLFF.

The table lists this clonotype with a few counts. The rearrangement joins TRBV7-3 to TRBJ1-1, with 7 bases identical to TRBD1. Trimming cost V 4 bases and J 13 bases; bases outside gene matches: 9. The CDR3 covers 12 residues. Germline CDR1 and CDR2: SGHTA and FQGTGA. This CDR3 reads CASSSTGTAIFF. The CDR3 DNA reads TGTGCCAGCAGCTCGACCGGGACAGCGATTTTCTTT.

This clonotype was counted at least ten times. V gene TRBV28 combines with J gene TRBJ2-7; D remains unclear. The CDR3 totals 11 residues. Per germline, CDR1 MDHEN and CDR2 SYDVKM. The V and J ends lost 7 bases and 4 bases respectively, with 8 bases between them. CDR3 residues: CASTSSYEQYF. CDR3 nucleotides: TGTGCCAGCACATCGTCTTACGAGCAGTACTTC.

This clonotype was seen more than once but under ten times. The CDR3 reads CATLPSGLANTGELFF. DNA for the CDR3: TGTGCCACTCTCCCTTCCGGGCTAGCGAACACCGGGGAGCTGTTTTTT. The chain recombines TRBV6-2 or TRBV6-3 with TRBJ2-2, with D hard to call. The CDR3 runs 16 residues. Germline CDR1 reads MNHEY; CDR2 reads SVGEGT. The V gene lost 10 bases and the J gene lost 0 bases, with 18 bases spanning the gap.

The chain links TRBV11-2 to TRBJ2-1; 13 bases are a match to TRBD2. From germline, CDR1 is SGHAT and CDR2 FQNNGV. The CDR3 is made up of 15 amino acids. The V gene end was trimmed by 5 bases and the J gene end by 9 bases; junction bases not matched to a gene: 7. DNA of the CDR3: TGTGCCAGCAGCCCAAGACTAGCGGGAGGAGGTGAGCAGTTCTTC. Protein product: CASSPRLAGGGEQFF.

At least ten counts were recorded for this clonotype. V and J are TRBV5-5 and TRBJ2-7; the match to TRBD1 covers 7 bases. This CDR3 has 15 residues. Germline V gene data show CDR1 as SGHKS and CDR2 as YYEKEE (reference sequence). Trimming at V came to 1 base and at J to 7 bases, leaving 11 bases not matched to a gene. This CDR3 is CASSLSGTASQEQYF. DNA of the CDR3: TGTGCCAGCAGCTTGTCCGGGACAGCGTCTCAAGAGCAGTACTTC.

This clonotype was detected many times. This chain uses TRBV29-1 with TRBJ2-7; 8 nucleotides match TRBD1. The CDR3 length is 12 residues. The germline V gene encodes CDR1 SQVTM and CDR2 ANQGSEA. The V segment lost 8 bases and the J segment 5 bases; nucleotides outside the gene matches: 8. As DNA, the CDR3 is TGCAGCACGATCCAGGGGGCGGACGAGCAGTACTTC. This encodes CSTIQGADEQYF.

The chain has TRBV29-1 and TRBJ2-7, with 10 bases that match TRBD1. The CDR3 is 14 residues long. Germline CDR1 and CDR2: SQVTM and ANQGSEA. The V and J ends lost 1 base and 6 bases, in that order; junction bases with no gene match: 6. The CDR3: CSVEVSGTGAEQYF. In DNA form, the CDR3 reads TGCAGCGTTGAAGTTAGCGGGACAGGGGCCGAGCAGTACTTC.

The V and J genes are TRBV4-1 and TRBJ2-3; TRBD2 matches 9 bases. Germline loops: CDR1 MGHRA, CDR2 YSYEKL. The J segment lost 3 bases and the V segment lost 0 bases, leaving 10 bases of the junction unmatched. This CDR3 region has 18 residues. This chain's CDR3 is CASSQDPGLAGETDTQYF. In DNA, the CDR3 is TGCGCCAGCAGCCAAGATCCAGGATTAGCGGGAGAGACAGATACGCAGTATTTT.